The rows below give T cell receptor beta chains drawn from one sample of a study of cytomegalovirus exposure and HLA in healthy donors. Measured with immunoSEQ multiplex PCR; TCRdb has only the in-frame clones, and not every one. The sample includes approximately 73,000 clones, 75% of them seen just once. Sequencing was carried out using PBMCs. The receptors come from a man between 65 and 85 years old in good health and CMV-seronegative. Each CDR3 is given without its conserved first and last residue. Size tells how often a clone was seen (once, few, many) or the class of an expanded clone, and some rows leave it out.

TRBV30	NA	AWEVLNTEAF
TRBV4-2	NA	ATGAPNEKLF
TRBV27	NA	ASSLGTAYEQY
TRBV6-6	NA	ATRQRRSGDEQF
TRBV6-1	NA	ASSGIAGSSGNTIY
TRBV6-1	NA	ASSVPGETQY
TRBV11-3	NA	ASSSGTGRSDTQY
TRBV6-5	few	ASSPGNYGYT
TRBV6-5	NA	ASSYGGADTGELF
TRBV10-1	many	ASSPSGDNEQF
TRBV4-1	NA	ASSPGQGSSYEQY
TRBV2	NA	ASNRVQSYEQY
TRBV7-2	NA	ASSFATGNNQPQH
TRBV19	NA	ASSTPGGADYGYT